The T cell receptor beta chain under discussion was sequenced for a study of T cells in Graves' hyperthyroidism and ophthalmopathy (dated by TCRdb to the late 2010s). Regarding the study in general: Peripheral blood was collected at initial diagnosis, before any treatment. To identify TCR V-J signatures that set the groups apart, the researchers used a discovery cohort of 90 to 100 patients, made up of approximately 43 with Graves' ophthalmopathy and 57 with stable Graves' hyperthyroidism. According to the paper, TCR Vbeta CDR3 sequencing was carried out on approximately 140 peripheral blood samples, which came from under 50 ophthalmopathy, about 75 hyperthyroidism and about 17 progressor patients. Whether ophthalmopathy could be predicted prospectively was tested in an independent validation cohort made up of roughly 19 hyperthyroidism patients plus 17 patients who later progressed to ophthalmopathy. In about 6 Graves' hyperthyroidism patients, the study also compared T-cell repertoires from thyroid tissue with T-cell repertoires from blood. After blood sampling, hyperthyroidism patients were treated with methimazole at a starting dose of 30 mg daily, and ophthalmopathy patients were treated with high-dose intravenous methylprednisolone. For training and testing, the 80 to 100 patients in the discovery cohort were randomly divided in a 7:3 ratio.

A patient counted as having stable Graves' hyperthyroidism if no progression to ophthalmopathy occurred over 18 months of follow-up. The hyperthyroidism patients were between 18 and 65 years old and newly diagnosed, with a disease duration of less than 2 months. Patients with uncontrolled infections, other autoimmune diseases, pregnancy or lactation were excluded. Diagnoses were based on clinical symptoms, serum thyroxine and TRAb, thyroid ultrasound and orbital computed tomography. Ficoll-Paque density gradient centrifugation was used to isolate PBMCs from around 10 ml of fresh peripheral blood. Total RNA was extracted with Trizol reagent, and quality was checked on an Agilent 2100 Bioanalyzer. Study-level results and caveats: Most expanded thyroid clonotypes (frequency above 0.001) were also found in blood, which suggests that blood repertoires may mirror thyroid immune responses. In cross-validation, a model built on a 13 V-J signature told ophthalmopathy apart from stable hyperthyroidism with under 90% sensitivity and 81% to 82% specificity, and in testing the same model reached 80%/75%. In validation, the model predicted progression to ophthalmopathy a median of roughly 6.5 months before onset, with 70% to 71% sensitivity and roughly 79% specificity. No statistical method was used to set the sample size in advance, and investigators knew the group allocation.

Amplification of TCR beta CDR3 regions was carried out from RNA transcripts. The first round of RT-PCR for the TCR CDR3 was performed with the HTBI primer set and the Qiagen OneStep RT-PCR kit. Libraries were constructed in a second round of multiplex PCR, after which size selection and purification were carried out. Paired-end sequencing of the libraries was performed with 100 bp reads on an Illumina HiSeq2000. The authors' pipeline ran thus. SOAPnuke was used to process the raw data, with reads discarded if the reads contained adapters or uncalled bases, had a mean Phred below 15, or lacked an exact constant-primer or identifier match. COPE v1.2.5 was used to merge high-quality paired reads, and clonotypes were defined as unique nucleotide sequences. MiTCR v1.1 was used to align the clonotypes against IMGT TRBV, TRBD and TRBJ reference segments. The analysis was restricted to V-J combinations with a frequency above 0.0001, which together covered 99.2% of the repertoires. A TCS score was defined as the ratio of F50 (clonal expansion) to E x V (chaos), with BLOSUM62-based TCRdist applied between CDR3 peptides within each V-J. Welch's t-statistics and random forest reduced fewer than 550 V-J features to 13, which were used in a naive Bayes classifier (R e1071). TCRdb reprocessed the public reads (quality trimming at Q25 with fastp, clone calling with MiXCR) and kept in-frame beta chains. For every CDR3 protein sequence, its rows merge into one entry that carries the most common genes and DNA. TCRdb assigned the V and J calls; the authors' analysis was not used. The sample profile shows hundreds of thousands of distinct CDR3 sequences; under 15% of them were found once. The ten most abundant clones make up about 30% of the sample.

Reading from cysteine to phenylalanine, the CDR3 counts 17 amino acids. Only the CDR3 DNA stays, 51 bases, in frame from base 1. The germline V gene provides CDR1 ENHRY and CDR2 SYGVKD. V is shortened by 5 bases, J by 1 base, and the region joining them spans 18 bases. As to this clonotype: Its antigen has not been determined. No much larger clonotype is one base removed from it; base qualities were not supplied.

Source material: blood. This clonotype originated in a woman in her twenties or thirties with Graves' hyperthyroidism. The sequence links TRBV10-3 to TRBJ1-5; the D gene is possibly TRBD1, with 5 bases matching. DNA sequence: TGTGCCATCAGTCCAAGCGTCAGGGTCGGGAGCAATCAGCCCCAGCATTTT. Translated, it reads CAISPSVRVGSNQPQHF.